This T cell receptor (beta chain) is from a study of lymphopenia after photon versus proton radiotherapy. Profiled with immunoSEQ multiplex PCR; TCRdb holds only in-frame clones, not every one. The sample lists approximately 25,000 clones, roughly 82% occurring once. Germline values: CDR1 MNHNS, CDR2 SASEGT. The CDR3 totals 15 residues. The J segment lost 5 bases and the V segment lost 5 bases, leaving 6 bases of the junction unmatched. This TCR came from a woman in her seventies with pancreatic cancer. The sequenced sample was peripheral blood, obtained from a patient treated with proton-based radiotherapy. The chain joins TRBV6-1 to TRBJ1-4; 9 bases map to TRBD1. The DNA of the CDR3 is TGTGCCAGCAGTCCAACGACAGGGGGAAATGAAAAACTGTTTTTT. This sequence encodes CASSPTTGGNEKLFF.